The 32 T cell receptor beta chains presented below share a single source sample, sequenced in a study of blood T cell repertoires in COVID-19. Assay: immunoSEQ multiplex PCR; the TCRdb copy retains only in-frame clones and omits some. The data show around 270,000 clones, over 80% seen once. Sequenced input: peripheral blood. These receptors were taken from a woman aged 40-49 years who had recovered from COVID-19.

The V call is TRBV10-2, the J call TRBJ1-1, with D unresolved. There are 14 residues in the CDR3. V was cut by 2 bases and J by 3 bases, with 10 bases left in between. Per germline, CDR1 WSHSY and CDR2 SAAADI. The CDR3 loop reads CASSELGRDTEAFF. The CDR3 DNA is TGCGCCAGCAGTGAGCTGGGGAGGGACACTGAAGCTTTCTTT.

The CDR3 coding sequence is TGTGCCAGCAGCCAAGCGGGACCGTGGGAGCAGTACTTC. This encodes CASSQAGPWEQYF. V and J are TRBV7-6 and TRBJ2-7; TRBD2 matches at 7 bases. This CDR3 has 13 amino acids. Losses at the gene ends were 5 bases for V and 7 bases for J; bases not matched to a gene: 8. Germline V gene data show CDR1 as SGHVS and CDR2 as FNYEAQ.

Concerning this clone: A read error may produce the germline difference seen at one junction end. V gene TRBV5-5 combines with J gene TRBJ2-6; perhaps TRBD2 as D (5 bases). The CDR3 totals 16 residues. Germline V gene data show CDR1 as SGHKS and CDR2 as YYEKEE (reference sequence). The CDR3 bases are TGTGCCAGCAGGTTGGACGGGAATGCCGGGGCCAACGTCCTGACTTTC. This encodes CASRLDGNAGANVLTF.

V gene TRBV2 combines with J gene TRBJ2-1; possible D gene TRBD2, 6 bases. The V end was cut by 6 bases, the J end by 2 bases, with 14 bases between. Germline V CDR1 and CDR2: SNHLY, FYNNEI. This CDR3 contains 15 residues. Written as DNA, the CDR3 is TGTGCCAGCAGCGGGGACTCGATAACCTACAATGAGCAGTTCTTC. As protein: CASSGDSITYNEQFF.

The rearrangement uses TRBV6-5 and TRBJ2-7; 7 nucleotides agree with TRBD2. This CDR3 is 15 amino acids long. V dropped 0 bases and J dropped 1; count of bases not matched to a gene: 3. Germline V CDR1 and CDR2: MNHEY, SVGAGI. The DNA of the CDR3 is TGTGCCAGCAGTTACTCGTCCGGGGGGTCCTACGAGCAGTACTTC. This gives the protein CASSYSSGGSYEQYF.

DNA of the CDR3: TGCGCCAGCAGCCCATCAATCGGACAGGGGAACTATGGCTACACCTTC. This sequence encodes CASSPSIGQGNYGYTF. The rearrangement uses TRBV4-1 and TRBJ1-2; 9 bases are a match to TRBD1. V lost 4 bases, J lost 2 bases, and 8 bases stayed unmatched. The CDR3 loop spans 16 amino acids. Germline values: CDR1 MGHRA, CDR2 YSYEKL.

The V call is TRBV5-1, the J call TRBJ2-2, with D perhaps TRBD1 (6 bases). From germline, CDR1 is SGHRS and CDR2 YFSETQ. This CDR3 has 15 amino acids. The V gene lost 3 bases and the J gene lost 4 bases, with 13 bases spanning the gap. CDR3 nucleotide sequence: TGCGCCAGCAGCTGGTCGGAACAGGGCACCGGGGAGCTGTTTTTT. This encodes CASSWSEQGTGELFF.

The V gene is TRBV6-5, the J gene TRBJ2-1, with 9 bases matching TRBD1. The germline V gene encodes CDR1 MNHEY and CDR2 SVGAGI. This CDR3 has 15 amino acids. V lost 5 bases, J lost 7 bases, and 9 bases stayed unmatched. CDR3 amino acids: CASSPTGGRRNEQFF. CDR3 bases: TGTGCCAGCAGTCCGACAGGGGGTAGGAGGAATGAGCAGTTCTTC.

The CDR3 DNA is TGTGCCAGCAGCTTGGGAGGGACAGCTAACAATGAGCAGTTCTTC. Residues: CASSLGGTANNEQFF. The rearrangement uses TRBV5-6 and TRBJ2-1; the match to TRBD1 covers 7 bases. The length of the CDR3 is 15 residues. J was trimmed by 5 bases and V by 0 bases; bases with no gene match: 5. Germline V gene lookup returns CDR1 SGHDT and CDR2 YYEEEE.

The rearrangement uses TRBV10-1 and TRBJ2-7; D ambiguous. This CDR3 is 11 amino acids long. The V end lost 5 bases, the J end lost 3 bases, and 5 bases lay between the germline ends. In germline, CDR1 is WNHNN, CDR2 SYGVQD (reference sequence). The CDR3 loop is CASSSGYEQYF. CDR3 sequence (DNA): TGCGCCAGCAGTTCAGGCTACGAGCAGTACTTC.

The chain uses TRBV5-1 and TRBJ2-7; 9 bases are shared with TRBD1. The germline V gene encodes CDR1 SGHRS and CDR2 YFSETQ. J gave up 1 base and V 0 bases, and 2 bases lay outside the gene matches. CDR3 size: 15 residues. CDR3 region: CASSLATGGSYEQYF. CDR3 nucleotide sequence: TGCGCCAGCAGCTTGGCGACAGGGGGGTCCTACGAGCAGTACTTC.

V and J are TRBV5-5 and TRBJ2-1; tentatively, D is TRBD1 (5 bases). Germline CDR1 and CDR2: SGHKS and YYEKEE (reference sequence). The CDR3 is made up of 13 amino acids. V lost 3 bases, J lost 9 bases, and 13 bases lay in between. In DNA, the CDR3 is TGTGCCAGCAGCTGGGCAGAAAGGGGTGAGCAGTTCTTC. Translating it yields CASSWAERGEQFF.

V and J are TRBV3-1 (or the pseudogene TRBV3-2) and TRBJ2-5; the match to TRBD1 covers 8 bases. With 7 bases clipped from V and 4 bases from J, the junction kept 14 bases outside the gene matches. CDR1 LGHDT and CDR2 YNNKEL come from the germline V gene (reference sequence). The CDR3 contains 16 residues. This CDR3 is CASIETGQGLRETQYF. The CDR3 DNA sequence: TGTGCCAGCATCGAAACCGGACAGGGACTCCGAGAGACCCAGTACTTC.

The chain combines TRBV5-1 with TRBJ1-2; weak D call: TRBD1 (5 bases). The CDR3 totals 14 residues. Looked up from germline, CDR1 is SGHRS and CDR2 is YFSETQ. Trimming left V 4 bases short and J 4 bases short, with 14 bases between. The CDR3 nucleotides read TGCGCCAGCAGCCCGGGTGGGGCTAGCTATGGCTACACCTTC. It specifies CASSPGGASYGYTF.

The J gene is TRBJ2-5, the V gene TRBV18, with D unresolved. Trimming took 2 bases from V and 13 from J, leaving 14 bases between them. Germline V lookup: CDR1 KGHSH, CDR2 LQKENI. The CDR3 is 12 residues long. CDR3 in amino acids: CASSPEARFRYF. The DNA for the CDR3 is TGTGCCAGCTCACCAGAGGCGCGCTTTAGGTACTTC.

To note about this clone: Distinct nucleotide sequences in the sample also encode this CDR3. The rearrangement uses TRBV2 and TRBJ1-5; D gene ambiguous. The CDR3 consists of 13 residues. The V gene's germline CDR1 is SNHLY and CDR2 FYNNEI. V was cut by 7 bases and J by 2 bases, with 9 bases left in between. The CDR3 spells CASTPAGNQPQHF. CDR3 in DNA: TGTGCCAGCACCCCAGCGGGCAATCAGCCCCAGCATTTT.

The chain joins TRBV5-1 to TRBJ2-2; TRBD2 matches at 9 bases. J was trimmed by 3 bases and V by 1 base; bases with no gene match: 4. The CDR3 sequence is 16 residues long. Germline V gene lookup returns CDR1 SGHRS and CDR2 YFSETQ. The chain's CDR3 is CASSLSSGIDTGELFF. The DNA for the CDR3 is TGCGCCAGCAGCTTGTCTAGCGGGATAGACACCGGGGAGCTGTTTTTT.

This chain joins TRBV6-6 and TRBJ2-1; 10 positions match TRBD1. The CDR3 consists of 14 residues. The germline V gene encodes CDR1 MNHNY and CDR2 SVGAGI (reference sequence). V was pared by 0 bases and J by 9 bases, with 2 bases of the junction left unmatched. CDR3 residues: CASSYSGDRGEQFF. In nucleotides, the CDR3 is TGTGCCAGCAGTTACTCCGGGGACAGGGGTGAGCAGTTCTTC.

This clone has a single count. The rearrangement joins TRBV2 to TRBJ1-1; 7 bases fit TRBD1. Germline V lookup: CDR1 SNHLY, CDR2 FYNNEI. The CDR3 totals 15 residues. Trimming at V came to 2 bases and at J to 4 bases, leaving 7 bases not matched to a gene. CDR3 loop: CASSEYRGKGTEAFF. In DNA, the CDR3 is TGTGCCAGCAGTGAATACAGGGGAAAAGGCACTGAAGCTTTCTTT.

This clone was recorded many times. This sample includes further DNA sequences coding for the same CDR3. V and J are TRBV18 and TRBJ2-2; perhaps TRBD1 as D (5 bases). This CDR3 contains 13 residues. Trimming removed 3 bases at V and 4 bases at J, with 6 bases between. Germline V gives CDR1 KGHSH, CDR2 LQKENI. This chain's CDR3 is CASSPQGTGELFF. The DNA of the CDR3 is TGTGCCAGCTCACCTCAGGGCACCGGGGAGCTGTTTTTT.

CDR3 nucleotide sequence: TGTGCCAGTAGTATCGGACAGGTTAGCAATCAGCCCCAGCATTTT. This encodes CASSIGQVSNQPQHF. The J gene is TRBJ1-5, the V gene TRBV19; 7 nucleotides agree with TRBD1. Per germline, CDR1 LNHDA and CDR2 SQIVND (reference sequence). There are 15 residues in the CDR3. Trimming cost V 3 bases and J 0 bases; bases outside gene matches: 2.

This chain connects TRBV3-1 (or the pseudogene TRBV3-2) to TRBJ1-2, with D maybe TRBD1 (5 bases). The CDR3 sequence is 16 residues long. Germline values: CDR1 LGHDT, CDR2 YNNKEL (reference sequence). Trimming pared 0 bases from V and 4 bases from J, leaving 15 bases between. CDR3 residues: CASSQDRGHMGYGYTF. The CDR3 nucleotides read TGTGCCAGCAGCCAAGACCGAGGACACATGGGCTATGGCTACACCTTC.

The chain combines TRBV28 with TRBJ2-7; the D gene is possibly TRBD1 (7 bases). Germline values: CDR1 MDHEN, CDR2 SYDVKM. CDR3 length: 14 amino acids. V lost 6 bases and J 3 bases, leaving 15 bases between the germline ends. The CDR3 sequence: CASSRAGGLYEQYF. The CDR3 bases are TGTGCCAGCAGCAGGGCAGGGGGACTCTACGAGCAGTACTTC.

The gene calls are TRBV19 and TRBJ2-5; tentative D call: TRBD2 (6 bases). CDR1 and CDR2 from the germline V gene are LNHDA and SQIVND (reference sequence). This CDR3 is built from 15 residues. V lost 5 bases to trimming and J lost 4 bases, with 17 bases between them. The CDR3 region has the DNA TGTGCCAGTAGTTCCTCCAAAGCGGGTGGAGAGACCCAGTACTTC. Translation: CASSSSKAGGETQYF.

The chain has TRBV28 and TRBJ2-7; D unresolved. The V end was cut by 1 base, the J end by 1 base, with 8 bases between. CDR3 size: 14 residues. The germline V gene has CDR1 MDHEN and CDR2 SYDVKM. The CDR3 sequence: CASSLSRISYEQYF. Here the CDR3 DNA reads TGTGCCAGCAGTTTATCCCGTATTTCCTACGAGCAGTACTTC.

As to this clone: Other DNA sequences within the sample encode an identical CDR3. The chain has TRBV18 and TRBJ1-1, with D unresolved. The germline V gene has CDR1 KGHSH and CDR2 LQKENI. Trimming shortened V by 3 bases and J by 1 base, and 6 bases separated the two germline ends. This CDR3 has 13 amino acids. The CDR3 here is CASSPTGNTEAFF. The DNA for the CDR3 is TGTGCCAGCTCACCTACGGGGAACACTGAAGCTTTCTTT.

The CDR3 DNA reads as TGTGCCATCAGCGGAGGAATGGATGCCTCTGGAAACACCATATATTTT. Protein sequence: CAISGGMDASGNTIYF. V is TRBV10-3 and J is TRBJ1-3; D remains ambiguous. The V end was cut by 6 bases, the J end by 0 bases, with 15 bases between. The CDR3 extends over 16 amino acids. CDR1 ENHRY and CDR2 SYGVKD come from the germline V gene.

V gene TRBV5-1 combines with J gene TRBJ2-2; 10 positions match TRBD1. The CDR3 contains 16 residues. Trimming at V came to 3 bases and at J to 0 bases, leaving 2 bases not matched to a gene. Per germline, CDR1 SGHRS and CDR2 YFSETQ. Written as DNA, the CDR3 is TGCGCCAGCAGCTGGGGGACAGGGGCGAACACCGGGGAGCTGTTTTTT. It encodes CASSWGTGANTGELFF.

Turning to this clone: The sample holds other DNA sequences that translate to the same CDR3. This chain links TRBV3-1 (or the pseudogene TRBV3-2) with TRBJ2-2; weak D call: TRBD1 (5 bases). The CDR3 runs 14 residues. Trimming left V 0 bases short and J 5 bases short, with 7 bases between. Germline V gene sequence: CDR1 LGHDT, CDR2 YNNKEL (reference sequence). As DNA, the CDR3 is TGTGCCAGCAGCCAAGATACAGGAACCGGGGAGCTGTTTTTT. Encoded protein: CASSQDTGTGELFF.

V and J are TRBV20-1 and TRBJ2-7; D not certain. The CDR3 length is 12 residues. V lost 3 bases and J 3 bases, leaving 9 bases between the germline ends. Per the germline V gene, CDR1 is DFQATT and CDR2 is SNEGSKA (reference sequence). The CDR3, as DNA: TGCAGTGCTAGTCGGAGCAGCTACGAGCAGTACTTC. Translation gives CSASRSSYEQYF.

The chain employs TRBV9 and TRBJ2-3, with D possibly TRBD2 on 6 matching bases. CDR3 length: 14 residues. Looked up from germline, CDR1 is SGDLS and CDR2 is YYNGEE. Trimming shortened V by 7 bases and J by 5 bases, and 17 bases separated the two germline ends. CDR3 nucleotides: TGTGCCAGCTCCAGCGTAATGGGGGGAGATACGCAGTATTTT. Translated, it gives CASSSVMGGDTQYF.

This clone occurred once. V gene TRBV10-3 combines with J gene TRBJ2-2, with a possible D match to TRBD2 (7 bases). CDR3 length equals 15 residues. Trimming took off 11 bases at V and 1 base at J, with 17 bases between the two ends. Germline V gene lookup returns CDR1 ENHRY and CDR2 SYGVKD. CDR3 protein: CAVALRGQNTGELFF. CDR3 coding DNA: TGTGCCGTCGCCTTGCGGGGGCAGAACACCGGGGAGCTGTTTTTT.